This T cell receptor (beta chain) was sequenced in a study of vaccination and CD4 T cells after COVID-19. Findings and caveats of the study: Reactive clonotype counts went from median approximately 23 after infection to approximately 38 after vaccination, nonsignificantly.

Time point here: late sampling 161 to 241 days after vaccination in three convalescent patients. Using its own MiXCR run on the PCR reads, TCRdb lists one record per CDR3 protein. The table includes 25,000 to 35,000 distinct CDR3 sequences, roughly 50% detected once. As regards this clonotype: Its antigen is unidentified.

The TCR was taken from a human donor who had recovered from COVID-19. The sequences come from CD4+ T cells from blood, collected about 7 months after SARS-CoV-2 vaccination.

DNA for the CDR3: TGCAGTGCTACCGACCTTAGCAATCAGCCCCAGCATTTT. It yields the protein CSATDLSNQPQHF. This chain links TRBV20-1 with TRBJ1-5, with D unresolved. V lost 4 bases to trimming and J lost 0 bases, with 7 bases between them. From germline, CDR1 is DFQATT and CDR2 SNEGSKA (reference sequence). The CDR3 length is 13 residues.